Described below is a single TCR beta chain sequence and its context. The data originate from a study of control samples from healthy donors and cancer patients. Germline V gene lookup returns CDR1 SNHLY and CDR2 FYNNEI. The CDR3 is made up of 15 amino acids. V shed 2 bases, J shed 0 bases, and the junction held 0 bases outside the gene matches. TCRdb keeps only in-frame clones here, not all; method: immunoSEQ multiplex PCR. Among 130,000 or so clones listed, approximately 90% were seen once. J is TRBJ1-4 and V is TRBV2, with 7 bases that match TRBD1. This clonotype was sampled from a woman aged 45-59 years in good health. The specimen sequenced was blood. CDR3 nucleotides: TGTGCCAGCAGTGAACAGGGGGCAACTAATGAAAAACTGTTTTTT. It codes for CASSEQGATNEKLFF.